This entry concerns a single TCR beta chain. This specimen comes from a study of blood T cell repertoires in COVID-19. Profiling relied on immunoSEQ multiplex PCR, and the TCRdb table lists in-frame clones only, not all of them. The sample lists about 140,000 clones; roughly 85% were seen once. The CDR3 runs 12 residues. Trimming removed 4 bases at V and 5 bases at J, with 11 bases between. From germline, CDR1 is SQVTM and CDR2 ANQGSEA. The J gene is TRBJ2-5, the V gene TRBV29-1, with D possibly TRBD2 on 5 matching bases. The sample taken for sequencing was PBMCs or T cells enriched from blood (not recorded which). The TCR was taken from a woman aged 45-65 years who had recovered from COVID-19. The CDR3 region is CSVVRGRETQYF. CDR3 DNA: TGCAGCGTTGTCCGGGGTAGGGAGACCCAGTACTTC.